This T cell receptor beta chain originates from a study of radiation and T cells in renal cell carcinoma. Trimming removed 6 bases at V and 5 bases at J, with 13 bases between. This CDR3 has 14 amino acids. The germline CDR1 and CDR2 sequences are MDHEN and SYDVKM. Generated by immunoSEQ multiplex PCR, the TCRdb table keeps only in-frame clones and is missing some. The table shows around 95,000 clones, with around 84% occurring only once. Time point reported: blood 4 weeks post-SBRT, at nephrectomy. Treatment indicated: 15 Gy SBRT to primary tumor, nephrectomy 4 weeks later. After SBRT, blood was collected at 2 and 4 weeks, plus baseline.

The rearrangement joins TRBV28 to TRBJ2-2; no clear D gene. This receptor was obtained from a man between 60 and 70 years old with renal cell carcinoma. Sequences were derived from blood, sampled from a patient whose treatment included radiotherapy and nephrectomy. The CDR3 DNA is TGTGCCAGCAGCCCCGGGCTCAGTACCGGGGAGCTGTTTTTT. The encoded protein is CASSPGLSTGELFF.